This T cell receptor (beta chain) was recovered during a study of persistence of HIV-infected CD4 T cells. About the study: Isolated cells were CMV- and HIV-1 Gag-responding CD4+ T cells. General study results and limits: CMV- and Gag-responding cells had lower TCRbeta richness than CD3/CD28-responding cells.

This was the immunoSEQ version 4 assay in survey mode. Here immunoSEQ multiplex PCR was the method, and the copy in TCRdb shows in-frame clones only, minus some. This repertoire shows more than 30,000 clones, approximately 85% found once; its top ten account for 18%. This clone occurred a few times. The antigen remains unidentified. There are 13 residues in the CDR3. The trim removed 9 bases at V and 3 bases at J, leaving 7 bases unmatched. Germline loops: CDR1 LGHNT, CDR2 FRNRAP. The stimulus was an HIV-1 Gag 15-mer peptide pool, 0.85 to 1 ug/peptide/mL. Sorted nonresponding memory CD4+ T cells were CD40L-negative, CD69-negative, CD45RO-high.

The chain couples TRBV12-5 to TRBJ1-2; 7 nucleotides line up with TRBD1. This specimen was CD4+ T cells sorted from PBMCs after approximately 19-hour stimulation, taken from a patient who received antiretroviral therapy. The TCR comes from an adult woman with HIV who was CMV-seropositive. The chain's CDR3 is CASQGVLDYGYTF. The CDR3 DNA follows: TGTGCTAGCCAGGGGGTGTTAGACTATGGCTACACCTTC. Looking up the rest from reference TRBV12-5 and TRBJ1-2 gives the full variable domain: DARVTQTPRHKVTEMGQEVTMRCQPILGHNTVFWYRQTMMQGLELLAYFRNRAPLDDSGMPKDRFSAEMPDATLATLKIQPSEPRDSAVYFCASQGVLDYGYTFGSGTRLTVV.